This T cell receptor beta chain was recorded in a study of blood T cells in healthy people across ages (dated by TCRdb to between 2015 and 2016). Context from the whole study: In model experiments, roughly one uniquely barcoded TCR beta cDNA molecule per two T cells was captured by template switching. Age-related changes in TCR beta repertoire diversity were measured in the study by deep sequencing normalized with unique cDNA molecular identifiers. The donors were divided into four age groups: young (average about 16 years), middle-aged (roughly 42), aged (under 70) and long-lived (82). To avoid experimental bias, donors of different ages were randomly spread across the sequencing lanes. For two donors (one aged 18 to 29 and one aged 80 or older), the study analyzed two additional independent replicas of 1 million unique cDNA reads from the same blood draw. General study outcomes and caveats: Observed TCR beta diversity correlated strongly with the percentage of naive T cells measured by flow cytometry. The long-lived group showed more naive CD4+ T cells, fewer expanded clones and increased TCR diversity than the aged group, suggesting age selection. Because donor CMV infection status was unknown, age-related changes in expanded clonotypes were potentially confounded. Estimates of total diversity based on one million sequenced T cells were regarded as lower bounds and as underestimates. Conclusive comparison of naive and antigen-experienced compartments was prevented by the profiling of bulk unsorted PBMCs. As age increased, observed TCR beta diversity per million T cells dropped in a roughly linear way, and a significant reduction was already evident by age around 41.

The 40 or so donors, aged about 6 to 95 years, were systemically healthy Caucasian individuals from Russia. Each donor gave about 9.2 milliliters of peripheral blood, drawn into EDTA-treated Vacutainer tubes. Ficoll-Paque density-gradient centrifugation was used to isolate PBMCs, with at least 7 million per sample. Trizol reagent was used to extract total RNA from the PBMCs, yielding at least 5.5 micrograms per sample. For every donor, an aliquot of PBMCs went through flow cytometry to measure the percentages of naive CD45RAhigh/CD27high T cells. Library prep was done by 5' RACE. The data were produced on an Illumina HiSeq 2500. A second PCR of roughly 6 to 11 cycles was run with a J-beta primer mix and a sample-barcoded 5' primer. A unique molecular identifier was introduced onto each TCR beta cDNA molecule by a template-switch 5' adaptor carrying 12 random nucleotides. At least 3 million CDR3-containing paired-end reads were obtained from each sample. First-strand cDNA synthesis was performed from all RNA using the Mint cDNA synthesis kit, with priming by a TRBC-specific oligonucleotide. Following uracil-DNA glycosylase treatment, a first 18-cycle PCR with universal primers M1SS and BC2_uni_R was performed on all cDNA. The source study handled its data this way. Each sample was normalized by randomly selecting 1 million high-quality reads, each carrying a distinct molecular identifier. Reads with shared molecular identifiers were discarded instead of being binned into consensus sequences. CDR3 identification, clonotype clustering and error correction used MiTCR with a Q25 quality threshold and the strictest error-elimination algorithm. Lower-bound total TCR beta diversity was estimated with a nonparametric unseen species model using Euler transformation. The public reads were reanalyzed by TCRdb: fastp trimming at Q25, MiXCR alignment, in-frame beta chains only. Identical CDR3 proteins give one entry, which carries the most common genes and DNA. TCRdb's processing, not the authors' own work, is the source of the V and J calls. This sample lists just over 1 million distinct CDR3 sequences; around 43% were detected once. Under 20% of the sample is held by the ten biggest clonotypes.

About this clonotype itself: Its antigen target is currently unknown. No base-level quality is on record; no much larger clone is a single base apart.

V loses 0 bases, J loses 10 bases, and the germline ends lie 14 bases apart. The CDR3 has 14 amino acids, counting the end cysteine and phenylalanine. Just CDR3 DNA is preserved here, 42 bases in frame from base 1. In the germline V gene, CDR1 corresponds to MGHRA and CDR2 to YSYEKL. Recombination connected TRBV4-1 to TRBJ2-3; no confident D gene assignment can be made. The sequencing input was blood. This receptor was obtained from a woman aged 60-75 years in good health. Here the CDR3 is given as CASSQDGFVWAQYF. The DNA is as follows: TGCGCCAGCAGCCAAGATGGGTTTGTCTGGGCGCAGTATTTT.